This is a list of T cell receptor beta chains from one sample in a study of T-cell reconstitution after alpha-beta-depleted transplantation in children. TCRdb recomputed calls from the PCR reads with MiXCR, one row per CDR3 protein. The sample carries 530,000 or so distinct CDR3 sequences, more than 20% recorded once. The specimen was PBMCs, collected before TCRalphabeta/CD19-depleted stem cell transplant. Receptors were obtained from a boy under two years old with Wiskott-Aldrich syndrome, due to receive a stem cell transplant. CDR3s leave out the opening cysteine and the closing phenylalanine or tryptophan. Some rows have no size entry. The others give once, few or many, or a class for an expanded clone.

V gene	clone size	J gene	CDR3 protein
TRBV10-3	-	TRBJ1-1	AISGPDRGNTEAF
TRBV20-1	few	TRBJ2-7	SAAQGPGEQY
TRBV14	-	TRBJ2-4	ASSIDLGALKNIQY
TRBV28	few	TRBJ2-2	ASSLAGSMNTGELF
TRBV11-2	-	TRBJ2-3	ASSLTWTGPDTQY
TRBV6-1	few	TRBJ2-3	ASSHYESTDTQY
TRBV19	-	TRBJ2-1	ASGSMNEQF
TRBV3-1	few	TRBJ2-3	ASSQDPIAALTDTQY
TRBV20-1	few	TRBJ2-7	SARTAQEQY
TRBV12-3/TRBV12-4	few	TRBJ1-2	ASSLKGAYGYT
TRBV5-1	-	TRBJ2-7	ASSLAAGGIISYEQY
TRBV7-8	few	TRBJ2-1	ASSLARLAGSYNEQF
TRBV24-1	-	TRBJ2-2	ATSDGDRQGKAGELF
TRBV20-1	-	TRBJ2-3	SASVTGDTQY
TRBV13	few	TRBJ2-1	ASSPTRGAGGRNEQF
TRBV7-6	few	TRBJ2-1	ASSFILAGVDNEQF
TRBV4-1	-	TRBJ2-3	ASSQGDRDQDTQY
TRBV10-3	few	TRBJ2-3	AISQPGGLMGDTQY
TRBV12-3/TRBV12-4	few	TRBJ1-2	ASSYDWGTNYGYT
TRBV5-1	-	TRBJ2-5	ASSLDQAGWTQY
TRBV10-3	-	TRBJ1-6	AISVKGPNSPLH
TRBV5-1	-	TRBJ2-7	ASSLEAGGAYEQY
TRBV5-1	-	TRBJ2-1	ASSPGLTGNEQF
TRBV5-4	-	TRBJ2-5	ASSSGYRETQY
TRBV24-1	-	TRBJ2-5	ATRGRGETQY
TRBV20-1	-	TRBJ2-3	SARSGQEATDTQY
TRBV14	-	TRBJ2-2	ASGKLGGELF
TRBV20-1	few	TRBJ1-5	SATRDGDQPQH
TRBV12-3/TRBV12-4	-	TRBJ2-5	ASSFPDQETQY
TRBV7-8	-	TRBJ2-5	ASSLKQGLQETQY
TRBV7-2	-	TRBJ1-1	ASSPRSGGYTEAF
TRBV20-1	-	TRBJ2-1	SAQQGASYNEQF
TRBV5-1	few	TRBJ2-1	ASSLAWVKRASYNEQF
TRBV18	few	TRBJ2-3	ASSLLVTTDTQY
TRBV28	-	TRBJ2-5	ASSFRDFQETQY
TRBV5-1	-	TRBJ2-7	ASSYRDRPSEQY
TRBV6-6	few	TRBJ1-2	ASSYWGDGYT
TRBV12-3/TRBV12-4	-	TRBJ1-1	ASSSRTHSPEAF
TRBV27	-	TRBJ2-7	ASSLSRGTGSSYEQY
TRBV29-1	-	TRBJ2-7	SVAGRASRFEQY